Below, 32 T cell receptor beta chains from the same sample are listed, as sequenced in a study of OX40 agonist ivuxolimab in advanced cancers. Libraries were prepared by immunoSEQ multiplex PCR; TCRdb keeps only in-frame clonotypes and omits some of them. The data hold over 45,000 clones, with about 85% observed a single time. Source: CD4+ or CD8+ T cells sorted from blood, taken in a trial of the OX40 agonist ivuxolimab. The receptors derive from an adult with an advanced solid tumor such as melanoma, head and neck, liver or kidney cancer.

This CDR3 is CASSVSYTDTQYF. The CDR3 DNA is TGTGCCAGCAGCGTTTCTTACACAGATACGCAGTATTTT. This rearrangement joins TRBV7-3 to TRBJ2-3; unclear D gene. V was cut by 5 bases and J by 2 bases, with 8 bases left in between. There are 13 residues in the CDR3. Germline values: CDR1 SGHTA, CDR2 FQGTGA.

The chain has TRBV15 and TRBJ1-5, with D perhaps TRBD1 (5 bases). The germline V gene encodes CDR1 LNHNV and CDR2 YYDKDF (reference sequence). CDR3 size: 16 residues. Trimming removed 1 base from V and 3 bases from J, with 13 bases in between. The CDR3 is CATSRGEGRANQPQHF. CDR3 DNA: TGTGCCACCAGCAGAGGTGAGGGGAGGGCCAATCAGCCCCAGCATTTT.

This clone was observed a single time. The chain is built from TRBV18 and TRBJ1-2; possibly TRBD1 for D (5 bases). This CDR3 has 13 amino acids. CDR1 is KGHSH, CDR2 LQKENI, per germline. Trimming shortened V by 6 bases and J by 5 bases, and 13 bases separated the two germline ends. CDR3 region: CASSPDSKYGYTF. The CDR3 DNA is TGTGCCAGCTCGCCCGACAGCAAGTATGGCTACACCTTC.

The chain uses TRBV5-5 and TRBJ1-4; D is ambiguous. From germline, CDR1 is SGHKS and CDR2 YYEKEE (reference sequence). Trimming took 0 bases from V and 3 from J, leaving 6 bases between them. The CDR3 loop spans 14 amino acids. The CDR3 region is CASSLVGANEKLFF. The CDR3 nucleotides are TGTGCCAGCAGCTTGGTAGGAGCTAATGAAAAACTGTTTTTT.

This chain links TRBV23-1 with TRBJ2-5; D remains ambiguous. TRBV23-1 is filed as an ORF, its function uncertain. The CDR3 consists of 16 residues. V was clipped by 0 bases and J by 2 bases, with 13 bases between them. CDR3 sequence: CASSQSPGQHQETQYF. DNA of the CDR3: TGCGCCAGCAGTCAATCCCCCGGGCAGCATCAAGAGACCCAGTACTTC.

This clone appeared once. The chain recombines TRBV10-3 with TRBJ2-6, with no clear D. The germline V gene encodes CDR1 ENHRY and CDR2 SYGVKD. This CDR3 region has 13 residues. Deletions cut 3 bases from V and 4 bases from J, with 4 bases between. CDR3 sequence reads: CAISDRGANVLTF. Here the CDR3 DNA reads TGTGCCATCAGTGATAGAGGGGCCAACGTCCTGACTTTC.

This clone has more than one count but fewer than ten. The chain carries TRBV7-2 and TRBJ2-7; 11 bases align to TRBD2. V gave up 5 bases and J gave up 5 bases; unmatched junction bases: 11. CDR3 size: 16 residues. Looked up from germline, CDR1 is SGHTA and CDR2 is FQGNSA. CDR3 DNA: TGTGCCAGCAGCCCGCGCGGTACTAGCGGGAGCGACGAGCAGTACTTC. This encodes CASSPRGTSGSDEQYF.

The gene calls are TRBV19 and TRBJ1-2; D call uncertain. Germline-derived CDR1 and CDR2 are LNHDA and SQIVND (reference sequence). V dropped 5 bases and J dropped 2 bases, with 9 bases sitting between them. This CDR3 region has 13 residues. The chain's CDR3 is CASSVGFNYGYTF. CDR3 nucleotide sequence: TGTGCCAGTAGTGTCGGGTTCAACTATGGCTACACCTTC.

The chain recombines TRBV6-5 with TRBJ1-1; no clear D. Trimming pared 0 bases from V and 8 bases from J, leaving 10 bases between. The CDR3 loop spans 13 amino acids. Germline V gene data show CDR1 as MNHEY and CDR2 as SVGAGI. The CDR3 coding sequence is TGTGCCAGCAGTTACTCGGGCGGCGGCGAAGCTTTCTTT. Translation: CASSYSGGGEAFF.

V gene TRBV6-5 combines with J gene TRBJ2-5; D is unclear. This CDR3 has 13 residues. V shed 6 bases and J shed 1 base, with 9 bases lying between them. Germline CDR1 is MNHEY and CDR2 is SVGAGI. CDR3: CASRSSGQETQYF. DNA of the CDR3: TGTGCCAGCAGGTCTAGTGGCCAAGAGACCCAGTACTTC.

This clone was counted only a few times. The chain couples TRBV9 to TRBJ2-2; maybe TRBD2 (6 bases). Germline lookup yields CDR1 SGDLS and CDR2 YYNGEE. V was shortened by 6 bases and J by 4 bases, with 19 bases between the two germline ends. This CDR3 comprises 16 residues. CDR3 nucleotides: TGTGCCAGCACCAGAGGTCTAGCGTCGTCCACCGGGGAGCTGTTTTTT. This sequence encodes CASTRGLASSTGELFF.

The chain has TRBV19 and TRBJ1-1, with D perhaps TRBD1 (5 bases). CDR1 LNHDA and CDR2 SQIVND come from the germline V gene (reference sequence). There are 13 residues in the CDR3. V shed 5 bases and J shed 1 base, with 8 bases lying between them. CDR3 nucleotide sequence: TGTGCCAGTAGTTGGGGGACGAACACTGAAGCTTTCTTT. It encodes CASSWGTNTEAFF.

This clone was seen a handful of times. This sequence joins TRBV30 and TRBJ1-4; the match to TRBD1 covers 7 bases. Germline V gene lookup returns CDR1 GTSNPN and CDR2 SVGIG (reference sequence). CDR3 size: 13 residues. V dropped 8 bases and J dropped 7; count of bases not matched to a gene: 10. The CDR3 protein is CAGHRGSFEKLFF. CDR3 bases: TGTGCCGGACACAGGGGTTCTTTTGAAAAACTGTTTTTT.

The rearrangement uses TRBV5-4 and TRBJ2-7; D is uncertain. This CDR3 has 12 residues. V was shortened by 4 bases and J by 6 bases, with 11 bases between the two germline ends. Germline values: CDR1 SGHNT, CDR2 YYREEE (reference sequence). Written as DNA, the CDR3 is TGTGCCAGCAGCCAACCCCCTGCCGAGCAGTACTTC. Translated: CASSQPPAEQYF.

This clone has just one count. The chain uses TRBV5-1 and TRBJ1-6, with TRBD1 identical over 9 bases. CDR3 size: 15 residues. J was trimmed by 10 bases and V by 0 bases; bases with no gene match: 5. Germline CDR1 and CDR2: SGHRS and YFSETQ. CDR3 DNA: TGCGCCAGCAGCTTGGCGGACAGGGGACGCTCACCCCTCCACTTT. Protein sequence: CASSLADRGRSPLHF.

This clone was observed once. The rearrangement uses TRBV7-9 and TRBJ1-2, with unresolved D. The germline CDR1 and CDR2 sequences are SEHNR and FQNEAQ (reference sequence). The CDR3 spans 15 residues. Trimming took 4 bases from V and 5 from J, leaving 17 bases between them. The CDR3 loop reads CASSSPDGFLYGYTF. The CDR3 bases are TGTGCCAGCAGCTCACCGGACGGGTTCCTATATGGCTACACCTTC.

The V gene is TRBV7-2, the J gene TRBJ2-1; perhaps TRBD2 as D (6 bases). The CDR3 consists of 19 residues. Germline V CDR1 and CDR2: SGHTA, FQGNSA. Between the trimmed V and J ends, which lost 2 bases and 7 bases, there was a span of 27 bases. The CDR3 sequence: CASSLISGARDASRNEQFF. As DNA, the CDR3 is TGTGCCAGCAGCTTAATCTCGGGAGCCCGGGACGCCAGCCGAAATGAGCAGTTCTTC.

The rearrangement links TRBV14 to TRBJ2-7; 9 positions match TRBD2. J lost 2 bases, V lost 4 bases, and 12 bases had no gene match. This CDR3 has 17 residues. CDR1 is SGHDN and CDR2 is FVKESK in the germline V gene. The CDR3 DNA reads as TGTGCCAGCAGCCTCACCCTAGCGGGAAGGATACCCTACGAGCAGTACTTC. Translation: CASSLTLAGRIPYEQYF.

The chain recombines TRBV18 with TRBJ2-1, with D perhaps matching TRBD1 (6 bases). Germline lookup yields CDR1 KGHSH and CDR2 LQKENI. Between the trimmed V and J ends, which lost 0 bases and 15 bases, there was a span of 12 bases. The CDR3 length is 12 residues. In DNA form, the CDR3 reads TGTGCCAGCTCACCACCGAGGGACAAGACGTTCTTC. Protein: CASSPPRDKTFF.

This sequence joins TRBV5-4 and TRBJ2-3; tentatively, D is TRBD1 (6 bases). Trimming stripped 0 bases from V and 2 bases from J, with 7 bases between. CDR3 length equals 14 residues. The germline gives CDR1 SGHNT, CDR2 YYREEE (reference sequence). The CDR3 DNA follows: TGTGCCAGCAGCTTGGACAGGGTCACAGATACGCAGTATTTT. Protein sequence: CASSLDRVTDTQYF.

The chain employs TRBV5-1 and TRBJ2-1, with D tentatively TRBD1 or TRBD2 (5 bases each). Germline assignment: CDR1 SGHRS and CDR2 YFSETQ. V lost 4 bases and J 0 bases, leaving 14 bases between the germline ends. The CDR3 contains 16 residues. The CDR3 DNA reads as TGCGCCAGCAGCGACCTCGAGGGGAGCTCCTACAATGAGCAGTTCTTC. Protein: CASSDLEGSSYNEQFF.

This CDR3 reads CASSQGGPREKLFF. CDR3 coding DNA: TGTGCCAGCAGTCAGGGAGGTCCCAGGGAAAAACTGTTTTTT. The chain has TRBV28 and TRBJ1-4, with D possibly TRBD1 on 5 matching bases. Trimming shortened V by 5 bases and J by 8 bases, and 15 bases separated the two germline ends. CDR1 is MDHEN, CDR2 SYDVKM, per germline. The CDR3 extends over 14 amino acids.

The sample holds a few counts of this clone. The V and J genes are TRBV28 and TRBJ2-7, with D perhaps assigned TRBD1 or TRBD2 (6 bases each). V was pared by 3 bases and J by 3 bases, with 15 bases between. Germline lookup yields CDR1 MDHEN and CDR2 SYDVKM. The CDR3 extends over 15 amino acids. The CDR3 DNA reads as TGTGCCAGCAGTTTTCAGGGGCTCGGGGGCTACGAGCAGTACTTC. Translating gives CASSFQGLGGYEQYF.

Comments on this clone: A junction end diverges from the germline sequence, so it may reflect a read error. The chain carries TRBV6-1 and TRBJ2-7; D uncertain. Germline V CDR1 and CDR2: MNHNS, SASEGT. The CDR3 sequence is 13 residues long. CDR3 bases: TGTGCCAGCACCCATTCTTATCCGGGCGTGTCGCACTTC. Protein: CASTHSYPGVSHF.

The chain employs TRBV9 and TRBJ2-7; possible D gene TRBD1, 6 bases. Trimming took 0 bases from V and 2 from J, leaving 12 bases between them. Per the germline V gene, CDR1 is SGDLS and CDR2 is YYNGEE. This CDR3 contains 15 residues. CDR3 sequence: CASSVGQGKTYEQYF. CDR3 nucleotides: TGTGCCAGCAGCGTAGGGCAGGGGAAGACCTACGAGCAGTACTTC.

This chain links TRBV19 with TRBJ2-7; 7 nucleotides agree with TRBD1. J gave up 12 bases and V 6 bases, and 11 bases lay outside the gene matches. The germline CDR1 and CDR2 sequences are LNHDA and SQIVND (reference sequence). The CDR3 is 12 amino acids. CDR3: CASRDRVEGWYF. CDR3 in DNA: TGTGCCAGTAGAGACAGGGTCGAGGGATGGTACTTC.

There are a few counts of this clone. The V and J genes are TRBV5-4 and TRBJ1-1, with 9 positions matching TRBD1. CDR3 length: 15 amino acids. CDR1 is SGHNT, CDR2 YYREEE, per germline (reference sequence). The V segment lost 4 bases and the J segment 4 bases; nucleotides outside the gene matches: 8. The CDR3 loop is CASSRDRGGFTEAFF. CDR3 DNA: TGTGCCAGCAGCAGAGACAGGGGGGGTTTCACTGAAGCTTTCTTT.

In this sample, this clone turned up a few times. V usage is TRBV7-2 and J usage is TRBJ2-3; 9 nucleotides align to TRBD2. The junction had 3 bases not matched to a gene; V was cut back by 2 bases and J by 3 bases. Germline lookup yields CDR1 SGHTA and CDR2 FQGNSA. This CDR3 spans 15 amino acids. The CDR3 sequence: CASSLRGRETDTQYF. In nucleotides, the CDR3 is TGTGCCAGCAGCTTACGCGGGAGGGAAACAGATACGCAGTATTTT.

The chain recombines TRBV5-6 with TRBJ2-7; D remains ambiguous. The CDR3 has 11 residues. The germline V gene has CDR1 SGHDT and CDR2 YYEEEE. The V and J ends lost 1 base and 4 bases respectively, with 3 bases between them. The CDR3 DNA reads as TGTGCCAGCAGCTTGAAATACGAGCAGTACTTC. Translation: CASSLKYEQYF.

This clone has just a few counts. The CDR3 nucleotides read TGTGCCAGCACCCTCGGCGAGAACACTGAAGCTTTCTTT. As protein: CASTLGENTEAFF. The gene calls are TRBV2 and TRBJ1-1; D gene uncertain. CDR1 and CDR2 (germline): SNHLY, FYNNEI. The ends were cut back, 7 bases at V and 1 base at J, with 10 bases in the middle. The CDR3 is 13 amino acids.

CDR3 sequence reads: CASSQGGVPGYTEAFF. The CDR3 region has the DNA TGCGCCAGCAGCCAAGGGGGGGTCCCCGGGTACACTGAAGCTTTCTTT. The rearrangement links TRBV4-1 to TRBJ1-1; D might be TRBD1 (5 bases). There are 16 residues in the CDR3. The germline V and J ends were trimmed by 1 base and 3 bases, with 15 bases remaining between them. CDR1 MGHRA and CDR2 YSYEKL come from the germline V gene.

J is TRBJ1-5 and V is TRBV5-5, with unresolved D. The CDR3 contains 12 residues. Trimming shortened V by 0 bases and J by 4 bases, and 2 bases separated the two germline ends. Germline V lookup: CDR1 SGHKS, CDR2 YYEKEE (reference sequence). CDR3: CASSLVNQPQHF. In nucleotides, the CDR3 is TGTGCCAGCAGCTTGGTGAATCAGCCCCAGCATTTT.